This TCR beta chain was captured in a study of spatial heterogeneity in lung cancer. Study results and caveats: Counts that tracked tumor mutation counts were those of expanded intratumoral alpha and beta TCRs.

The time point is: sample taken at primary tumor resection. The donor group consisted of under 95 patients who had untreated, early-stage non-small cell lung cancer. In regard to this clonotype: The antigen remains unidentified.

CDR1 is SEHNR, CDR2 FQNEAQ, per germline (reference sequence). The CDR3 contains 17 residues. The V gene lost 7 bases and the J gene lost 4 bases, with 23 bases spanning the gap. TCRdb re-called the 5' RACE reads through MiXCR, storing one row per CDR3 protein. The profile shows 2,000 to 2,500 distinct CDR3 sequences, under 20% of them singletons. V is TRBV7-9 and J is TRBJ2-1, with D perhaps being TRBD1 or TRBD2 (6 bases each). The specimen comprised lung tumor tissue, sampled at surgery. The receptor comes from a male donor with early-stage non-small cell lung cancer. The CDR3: CASTLIGGGRKYNEQFF. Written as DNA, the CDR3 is TGTGCCAGCACCCTCATAGGGGGAGGCCGCAAGTACAATGAGCAGTTCTTC.